A single TCR beta chain is shown here with its context. These data are taken from a study of blood T cell repertoires in COVID-19. At the level of the study: COVID-19 samples collected from the United States, Italy and Spain covered acute and convalescent phases. Sources were T cells, B-cell-depleted T cells, or PBMCs; the material itself was cDNA or gDNA.

The authors' processing: Reference gene primer amplification gave estimated nucleated cell counts. Generated by immunoSEQ multiplex PCR, the TCRdb table keeps only in-frame clones and is missing some. That table is the source of V, J and clone size, and D and trimming were worked out from the DNA. The table records about 220,000 clones, 65% to 90% of them present only once. The sequenced sample consisted of peripheral blood. The clonotype was recovered from a man aged 35-49 years who had recovered from COVID-19.

The CDR3 here is CASSPKTGTHNTEAFF. DNA of the CDR3: TGTGCCAGCAGCCCAAAAACCGGGACACACAACACTGAAGCTTTCTTT. The V and J genes are TRBV7-2 and TRBJ1-1; tentative D call: TRBD1 (6 bases). The germline V gene encodes CDR1 SGHTA and CDR2 FQGNSA. V lost 5 bases and J 2 bases, leaving 18 bases between the germline ends. This CDR3 region has 16 residues. The whole variable domain, filled in from reference TRBV7-2 and TRBJ1-1, reads GAGVSQSPSNKVTEKGKDVELRCDPISGHTALYWYRQSLGQGLEFLIYFQGNSAPDKSGLPSDRFSAERTGGSVSTLTIQRTQQEDSAVYLCASSPKTGTHNTEAFFGQGTRLTVV.